This T cell receptor (beta chain) was sequenced for a study of blood T cell repertoires in COVID-19. Study summary: The study drew acute and convalescent COVID-19 samples from the United States, Italy and Spain. PBMCs, B-cell-depleted T cells, or T cells provided the cDNA or gDNA that made up the material.

In the original workflow: Reference gene primers were amplified, and this amplification served to estimate nucleated cell counts. Here immunoSEQ multiplex PCR was the method, and the copy in TCRdb shows in-frame clones only, minus some. Clone size and the V and J calls come from that table; the DNA yielded D and trimming. Of over 25,000 clones listed, roughly nine tenths are singletons. The specimen sequenced was peripheral blood. The receptor was derived from a man in his sixties with acute or convalescent COVID-19.

CDR3 DNA sequence: TGTGCCAGCAGTTTATTCCCAGACCCGAAGGGGTATGGCTACACCTTC. It is translated as CASSLFPDPKGYGYTF. V is TRBV28 and J is TRBJ1-2; weak D call: TRBD1 (5 bases). Germline CDR1 is MDHEN and CDR2 is SYDVKM. This CDR3 is built from 16 residues. Trimming took off 1 base at V and 5 bases at J, with 17 bases between the two ends.